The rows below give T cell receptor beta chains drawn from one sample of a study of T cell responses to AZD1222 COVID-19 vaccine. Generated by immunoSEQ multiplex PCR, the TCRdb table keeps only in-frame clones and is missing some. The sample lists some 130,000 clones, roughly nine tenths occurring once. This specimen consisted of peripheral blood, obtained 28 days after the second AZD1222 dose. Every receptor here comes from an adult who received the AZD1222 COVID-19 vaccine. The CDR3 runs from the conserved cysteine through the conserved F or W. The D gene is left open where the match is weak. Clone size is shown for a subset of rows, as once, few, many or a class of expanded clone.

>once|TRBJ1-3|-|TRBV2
TGTGCCAGCAGTGAGGGGGTAGGGACTGGAAACACCATATATTTT
CASSEGVGTGNTIYF
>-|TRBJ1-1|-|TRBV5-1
TGCGCCAGCAGACCTGGGGGGAACACTGAAGCTTTCTTT
CASRPGGNTEAFF
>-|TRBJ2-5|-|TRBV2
TGTGCCAGCAGTGAAATGACTATCGAGGGCGGGGAGACCCAGTACTTC
CASSEMTIEGGETQYF
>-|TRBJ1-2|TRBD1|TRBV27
TGTGCCAGCAAGACAGGGGGCAACTATGGCTACACCTTC
CASKTGGNYGYTF
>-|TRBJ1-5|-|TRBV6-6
TGTGCCAGCAGTTACTTCGGGGGGAATCAGCCCCAGCATTTT
CASSYFGGNQPQHF
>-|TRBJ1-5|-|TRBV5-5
TGTGCCAGCAGCTTGTGGGCCCCGACAGTGGTCGGTCAGCCCCAGCATTTT
CASSLWAPTVVGQPQHF
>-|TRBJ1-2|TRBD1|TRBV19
TGTGCCAGTTCAAATAGGACAGGCCCAAACTATGGCTACACCTTC
CASSNRTGPNYGYTF
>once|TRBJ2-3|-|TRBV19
TGTGCCAGTACTCTGCCAGGCACAGATACGCAGTATTTT
CASTLPGTDTQYF
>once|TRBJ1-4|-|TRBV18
TGTGCCAGCTCACCACAAGCAGCAACTAATGAAAAACTGTTTTTT
CASSPQAATNEKLFF
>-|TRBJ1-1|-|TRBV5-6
TGTGCCAGCAGCTTGGAGGCAGATAACACTGAAGCTTTCTTT
CASSLEADNTEAFF
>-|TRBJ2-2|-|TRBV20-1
TGCAGTGCTAGTACCAGTAACACCGGGGAGCTGTTTTTT
CSASTSNTGELFF
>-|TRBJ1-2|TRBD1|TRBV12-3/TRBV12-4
TGTGCCAGCAGTTCCAGGGGGCGTAATGGCTACACCTTC
CASSSRGRNGYTF
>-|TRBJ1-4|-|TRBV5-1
TGCGCCAGCAGCTTGGAGGTAACTAATGAAAAACTGTTTTTT
CASSLEVTNEKLFF
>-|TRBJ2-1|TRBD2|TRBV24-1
TGTGCCACCAGTGAGGGACTAGCGGGTAATGAGCAGTTCTTC
CATSEGLAGNEQFF
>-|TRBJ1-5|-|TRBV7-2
TGTGCCAGCAGCCCCCGAGGTAGCAATCAGCCCCAGCATTTT
CASSPRGSNQPQHF
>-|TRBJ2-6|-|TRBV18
TGTGCCAGCTCCCCCGCCGGGGTCTTTGGGGCCAACGTCCTGACTTTC
CASSPAGVFGANVLTF
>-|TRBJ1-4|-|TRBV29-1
TGCAGCGTTGAAGAAAGGTTCGGGGAACTGTTTTTT
CSVEERFGELFF
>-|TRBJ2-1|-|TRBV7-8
TGTGCCAGCAGCCCTACGATATTAGCCGATTACAATGAGCAGTTCTTC
CASSPTILADYNEQFF
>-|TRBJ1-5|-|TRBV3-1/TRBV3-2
TGTGCCAGCAGCACGAGACAGGATAATCAGCCCCAGCATTTT
CASSTRQDNQPQHF
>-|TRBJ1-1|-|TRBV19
TGTGCCAGTAGTATTAAGGAAGGTTGGACGAACACTGAAGCTTTCTTT
CASSIKEGWTNTEAFF
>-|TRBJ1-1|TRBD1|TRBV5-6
TGTGCCAGCAGCTCCAGGGGGATCACTGAAGCTTTCTTT
CASSSRGITEAFF
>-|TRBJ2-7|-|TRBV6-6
TGTGCCAGCAGTTACTCGTCGAACTCCTACGAGCAGTACTTC
CASSYSSNSYEQYF
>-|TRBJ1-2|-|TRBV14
TGTGCCAGCAGCCAAGGGCGCGTCTATGGCTACACCTTC
CASSQGRVYGYTF
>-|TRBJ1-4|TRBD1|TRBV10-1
TGCGCCAGCAGTGAAGGGACAGCTTCTAATGAAAAACTGTTTTTT
CASSEGTASNEKLFF
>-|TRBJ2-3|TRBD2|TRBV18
TGTGCCAGCTCACCGGCAAGCGGGGGTGGGGTCGATACGCAGTATTTT
CASSPASGGGVDTQYF
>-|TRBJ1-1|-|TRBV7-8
TGTGCCAGCAGCAAGATACGGGACAAGGGCCTGAACACTGAAGCTTTCTTT
CASSKIRDKGLNTEAFF
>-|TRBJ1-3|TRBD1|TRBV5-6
TGTGCCAGCAGCCCCCGACCGGGACAGTTGTTTTCTGGAAACACCATATATTTT
CASSPRPGQLFSGNTIYF
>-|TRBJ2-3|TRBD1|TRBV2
TGTGCCAGCAGTCCCCGGACAGGGGGCACAGATACGCAGTATTTT
CASSPRTGGTDTQYF
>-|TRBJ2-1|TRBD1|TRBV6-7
TGTGCCAGCATTTGCGGCCGGGACAGGGTGACCTACAATGAGCAGTTCTTC
CASICGRDRVTYNEQFF
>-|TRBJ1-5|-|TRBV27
TGTGCCAGCAGTTTAGGCGGAGAAAGCCCCCAGCATTTT
CASSLGGESPQHF
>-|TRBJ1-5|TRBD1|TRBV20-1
TGCAGTGCTAGTTCCAGACGACAGGGGAACCCTAGTAGCAATCAGCCCCAGCATTTT
CSASSRRQGNPSSNQPQHF
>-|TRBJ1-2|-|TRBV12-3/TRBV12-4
TGTGCCATAAGGGGGGTTGGTCCTGGCTACACCTTC
CAIRGVGPGYTF
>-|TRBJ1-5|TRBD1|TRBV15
TGTGCCACCAGCAGAGATTTAACAGGGGCGGACAGCAATCAGCCCCAGCATTTT
CATSRDLTGADSNQPQHF
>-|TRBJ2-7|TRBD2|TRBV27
TGTGCCAGCAGTTTCCGGGGACTAGGGGAGCAGTACTTC
CASSFRGLGEQYF
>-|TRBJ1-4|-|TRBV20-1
TGCAGTGCTAGTTTTCAGTCTAATGAAAAACTGTTTTTT
CSASFQSNEKLFF
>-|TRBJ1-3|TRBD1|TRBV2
TGTGCCAGCGGACAGGCGCTTGGGACCATATATTTT
CASGQALGTIYF
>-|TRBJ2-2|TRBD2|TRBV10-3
TGTGCCATCAGAACCCGGGAGGGCCCGGCCACCGGGGAGCTGTTTTTT
CAIRTREGPATGELFF
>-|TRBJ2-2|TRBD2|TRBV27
TGTGCCAGCAGTTTATTGCCCCAGCGGGAGAGGACCGGGGAGCTGTTTTTT
CASSLLPQRERTGELFF
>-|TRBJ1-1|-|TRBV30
TGTGCCTGGAGTGTTGCGGTGAACACTGAAGCTTTCTTT
CAWSVAVNTEAFF
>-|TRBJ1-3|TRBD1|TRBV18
TGTGCCAGCTCAACTCGGACAGGGGCCATCTCTGGAAACACCATATATTTT
CASSTRTGAISGNTIYF
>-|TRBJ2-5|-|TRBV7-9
TGTGCCAGCAGCCTTCGGTCTGAAGAGACCCAGTACTTC
CASSLRSEETQYF
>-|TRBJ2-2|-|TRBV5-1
TGCGCCAGCAGCTCATCAGACGGGGTGGCCGGGGAGCTGTTTTTT
CASSSSDGVAGELFF
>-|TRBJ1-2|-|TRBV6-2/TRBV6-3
TGTGCCAGCAGCCCGGACCTAAACTATGGCTACACCTTC
CASSPDLNYGYTF
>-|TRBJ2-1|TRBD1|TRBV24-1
TGTGCCACCAGTGATCCCCGGGACAGGGGGAACAATGAGCAGTTCTTC
CATSDPRDRGNNEQFF
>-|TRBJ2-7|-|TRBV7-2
TGTGCCAGCAGGCCCGGTAGGGAGTCCTACGAGCAGTACTTC
CASRPGRESYEQYF